This TCR beta chain was captured in a study of T cells expressing NK-cell markers. Whole-study context: Seven sequenced donors out of eight were HCMV-seropositive, one seronegative.

Generation of TCR beta cDNA was performed by 5'RACE template switching incorporating UMIs. TCRdb reprocessed the 5' RACE reads and stores each CDR3 protein as one record, lacking DNA. The listing records approximately 420,000 distinct CDR3 sequences. Germline V gene data show CDR1 as DFQATT and CDR2 as SNEGSKA (reference sequence). This CDR3 spans 16 amino acids. The clonotype comes from a woman aged 45-60 years in good health. Sequenced input: blood T cells: a sorted CD56 or NKG2C T cell subset, CD4+ or CD8+ T cells, or bulk PBMC T cells (not recorded which). V is TRBV20-1 and J is TRBJ1-1; TCRdb reports TRBD1, a call that lacks DNA to check it against. CDR3 protein: CSAFPTSGRENTEAFF.